What follows are 4 T cell receptor beta chains derived from one specimen sequenced in a study of regulatory T cells in long-lasting Graves disease. Assembly of TCR beta libraries relied on iRepertoire HTBI primers together with Arm-PCR of CDR3 regions. TCRdb processed the multiplex PCR reads anew with MiXCR; each CDR3 protein has one entry. The top ten clones hold 20% to 25% of a sample with hundreds of thousands of distinct CDR3 sequences, 15% to 20% of them seen once. This sample's time point: newly diagnosed GD, antithyroid drugs for less than 3 months. PBMCs were the source of the RNA used for TCR sequencing. This sample was shared with a second study, whose subject was T cells in Graves' hyperthyroidism and ophthalmopathy.

The material sequenced was peripheral blood mononuclear cells (PBMCs), taken at new diagnosis, from a patient treated with antithyroid drugs. The receptors stem from a woman in her forties or fifties with Graves disease.

This clonotype was seen at least ten times. V is TRBV7-9 and J is TRBJ2-1; a possible D gene is TRBD2 (6 bases). CDR1 SEHNR and CDR2 FQNEAQ come from the germline V gene (reference sequence). This CDR3 contains 14 residues. Trimming took 6 bases from V and 2 from J, leaving 11 bases between them. For the CDR3, the DNA is TGTGCCAGCAGTCCTGGGGGGACCTACAATGAGCAGTTCTTC. This gives the protein CASSPGGTYNEQFF. Supplemented by reference TRBV7-9 and TRBJ2-1, the full variable domain reads DTGVSQNPRHKITKRGQNVTFRCDPISEHNRLYWYRQTLGQGPEFLTYFQNEAQLEKSRLLSDRFSAERPKGSFSTLEIQRTEQGDSAMYLCASSPGGTYNEQFFGPGTRLTVL.

The rearrangement uses TRBV7-3 and TRBJ2-5; 12 bases are a match to TRBD1. This CDR3 comprises 13 residues. Germline trimming cut 5 bases from V and 10 bases from J; bases unmatched to any gene: 5. Germline CDR1 SGHTA, CDR2 FQGTGA. The CDR3 region has the DNA TGTGCCAGCAGCAGAGGGACAGGGGGCGTCCAGTACTTC. This translates into CASSRGTGGVQYF.

This clonotype showed up many times. The chain couples TRBV6-1 to TRBJ2-2, with 9 bases that match TRBD2. Germline trimming cut 5 bases from V and 3 bases from J; bases unmatched to any gene: 7. CDR3 length: 16 amino acids. Germline V gives CDR1 MNHNS, CDR2 SASEGT. The CDR3 coding sequence is TGTGCCAGCAGTCTAAGTAGGACTAGCGACACCGGGGAGCTGTTTTTT. It encodes CASSLSRTSDTGELFF.

Many counts were recorded for this clonotype. J is TRBJ2-7 and V is TRBV7-8; D unclear. The CDR3 consists of 14 residues. Germline V lookup: CDR1 SGHVS, CDR2 FQNEAQ. V shed 5 bases and J shed 0 bases, with 11 bases lying between them. CDR3 loop: CASSPPPGSYEQYF. The CDR3 DNA reads as TGTGCCAGCAGCCCGCCCCCCGGCTCCTACGAGCAGTACTTC.